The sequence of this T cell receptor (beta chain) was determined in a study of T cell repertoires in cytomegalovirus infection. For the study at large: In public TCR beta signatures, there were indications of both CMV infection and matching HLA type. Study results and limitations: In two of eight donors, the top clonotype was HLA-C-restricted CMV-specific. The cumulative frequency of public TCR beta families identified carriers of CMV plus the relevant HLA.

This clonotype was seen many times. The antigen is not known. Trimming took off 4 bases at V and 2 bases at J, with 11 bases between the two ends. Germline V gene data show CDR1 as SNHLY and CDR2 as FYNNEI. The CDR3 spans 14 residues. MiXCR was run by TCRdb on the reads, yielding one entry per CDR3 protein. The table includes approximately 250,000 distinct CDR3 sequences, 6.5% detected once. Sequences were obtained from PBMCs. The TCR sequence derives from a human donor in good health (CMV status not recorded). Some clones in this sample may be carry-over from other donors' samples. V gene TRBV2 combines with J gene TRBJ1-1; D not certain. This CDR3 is CASSVGQKNTEAFF. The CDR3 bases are TGTGCCAGCAGTGTAGGGCAGAAAAACACTGAAGCTTTCTTT.